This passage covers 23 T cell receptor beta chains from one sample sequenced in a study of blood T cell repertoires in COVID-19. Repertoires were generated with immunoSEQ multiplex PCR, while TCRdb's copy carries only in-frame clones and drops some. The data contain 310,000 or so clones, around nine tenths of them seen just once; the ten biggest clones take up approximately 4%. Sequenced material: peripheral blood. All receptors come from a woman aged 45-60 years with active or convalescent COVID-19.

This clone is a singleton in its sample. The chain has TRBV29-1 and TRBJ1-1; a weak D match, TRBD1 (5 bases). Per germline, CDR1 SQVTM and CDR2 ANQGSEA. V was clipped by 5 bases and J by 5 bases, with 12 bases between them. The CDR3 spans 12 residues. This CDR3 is CSVQGGRTEAFF. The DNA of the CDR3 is TGCAGCGTTCAGGGTGGGAGGACTGAAGCTTTCTTT. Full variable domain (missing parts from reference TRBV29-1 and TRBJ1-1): SAVISQKPSRDICQRGTSLTIQCQVDSQVTMMFWYRQQPGQSLTLIATANQGSEATYESGFVIDKFPISRPNLTFSTLTVSNMSPEDSSIYLCSVQGGRTEAFFGQGTRLTVV.

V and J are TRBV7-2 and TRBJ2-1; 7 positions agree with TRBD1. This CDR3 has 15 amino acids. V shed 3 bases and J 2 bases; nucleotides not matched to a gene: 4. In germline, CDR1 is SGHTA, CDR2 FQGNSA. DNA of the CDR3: TGTGCCAGCAGCTTTGACAGGGACCCCTACAATGAGCAGTTCTTC. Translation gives CASSFDRDPYNEQFF.

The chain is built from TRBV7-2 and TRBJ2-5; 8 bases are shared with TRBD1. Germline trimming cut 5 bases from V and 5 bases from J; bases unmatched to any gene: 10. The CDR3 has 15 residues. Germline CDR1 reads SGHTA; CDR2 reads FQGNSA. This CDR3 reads CASSVVGQGRETQYF. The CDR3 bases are TGTGCCAGCAGCGTTGTCGGACAGGGAAGGGAGACCCAGTACTTC.

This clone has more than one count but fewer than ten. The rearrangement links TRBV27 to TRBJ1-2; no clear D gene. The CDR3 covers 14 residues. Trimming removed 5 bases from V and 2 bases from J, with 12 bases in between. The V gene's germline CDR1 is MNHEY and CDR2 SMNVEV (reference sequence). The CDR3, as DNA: TGTGCCAGCAGTCCCCTATACCCCAACTATGGCTACACCTTC. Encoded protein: CASSPLYPNYGYTF.

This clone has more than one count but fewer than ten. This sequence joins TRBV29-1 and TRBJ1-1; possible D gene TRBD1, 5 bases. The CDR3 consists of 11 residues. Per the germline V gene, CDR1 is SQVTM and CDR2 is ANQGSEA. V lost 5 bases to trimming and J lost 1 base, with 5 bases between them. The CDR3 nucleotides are TGCAGCGTTCAGGGGAACACTGAAGCTTTCTTT. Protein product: CSVQGNTEAFF.

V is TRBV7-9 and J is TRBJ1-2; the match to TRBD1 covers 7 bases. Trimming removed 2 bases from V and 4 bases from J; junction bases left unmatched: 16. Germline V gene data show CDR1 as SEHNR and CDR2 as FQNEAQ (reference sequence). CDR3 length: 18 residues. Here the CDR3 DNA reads TGTGCCAGCAGCTTATCCAATAAGGCTACAGGGGTGGCCTATGGCTACACCTTC. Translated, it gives CASSLSNKATGVAYGYTF.

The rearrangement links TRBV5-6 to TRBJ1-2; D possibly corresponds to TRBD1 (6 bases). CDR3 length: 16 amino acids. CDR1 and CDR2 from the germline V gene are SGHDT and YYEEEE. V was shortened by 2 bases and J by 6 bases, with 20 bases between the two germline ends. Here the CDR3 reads CASSLGPQGPRDGYTF. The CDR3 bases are TGTGCCAGCAGCTTAGGGCCTCAGGGGCCGAGGGATGGCTACACCTTC.

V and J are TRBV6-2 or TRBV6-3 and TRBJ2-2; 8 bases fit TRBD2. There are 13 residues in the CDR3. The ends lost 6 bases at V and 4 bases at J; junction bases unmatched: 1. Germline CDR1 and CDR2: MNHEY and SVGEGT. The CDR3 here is CASSGTSTGELFF. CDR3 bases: TGTGCCAGCAGCGGGACTAGCACCGGGGAGCTGTTTTTT.

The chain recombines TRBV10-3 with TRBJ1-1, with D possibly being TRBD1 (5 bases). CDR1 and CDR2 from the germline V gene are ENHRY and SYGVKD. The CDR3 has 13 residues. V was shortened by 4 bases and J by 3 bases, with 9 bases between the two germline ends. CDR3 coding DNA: TGTGCCATCAGTGTTGACAGCTACACTGAAGCTTTCTTT. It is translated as CAISVDSYTEAFF.

The CDR3, as DNA: TGTGCCAGCAGTTTAGAAGGGGAGGGCTTGAGTATTGGCTACACCTTC. It specifies CASSLEGEGLSIGYTF. The chain joins TRBV28 to TRBJ1-2; tentatively, D is TRBD1 (5 bases). The CDR3 has 16 residues. V shed 2 bases and J shed 7 bases, with 20 bases lying between them. Germline-derived CDR1 and CDR2 are MDHEN and SYDVKM.

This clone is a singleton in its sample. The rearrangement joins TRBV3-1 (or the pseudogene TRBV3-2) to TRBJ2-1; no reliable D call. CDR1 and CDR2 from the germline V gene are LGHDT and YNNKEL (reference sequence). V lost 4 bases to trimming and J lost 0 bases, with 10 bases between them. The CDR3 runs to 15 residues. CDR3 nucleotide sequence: TGTGCCAGCAGCCCAAAGATGAGCTCCTACAATGAGCAGTTCTTC. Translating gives CASSPKMSSYNEQFF.

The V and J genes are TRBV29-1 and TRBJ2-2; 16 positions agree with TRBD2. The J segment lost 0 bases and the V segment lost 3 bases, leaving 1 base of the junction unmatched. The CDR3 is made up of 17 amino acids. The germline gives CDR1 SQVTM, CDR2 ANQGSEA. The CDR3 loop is CSVEGLAGGSNTGELFF. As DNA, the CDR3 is TGCAGCGTTGAGGGACTAGCGGGAGGGTCGAACACCGGGGAGCTGTTTTTT.

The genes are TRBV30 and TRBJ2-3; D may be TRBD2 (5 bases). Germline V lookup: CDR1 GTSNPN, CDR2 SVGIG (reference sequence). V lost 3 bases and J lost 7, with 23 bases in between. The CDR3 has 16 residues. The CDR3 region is CAWRQRTGSVTNTQYF. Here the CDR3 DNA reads TGTGCCTGGAGGCAAAGGACGGGGTCCGTTACGAATACGCAGTATTTT.

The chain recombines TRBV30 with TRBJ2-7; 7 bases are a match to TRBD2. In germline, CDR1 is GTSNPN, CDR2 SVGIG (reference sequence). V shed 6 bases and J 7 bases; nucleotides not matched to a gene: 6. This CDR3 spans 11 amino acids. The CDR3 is CACIQAGEQYF. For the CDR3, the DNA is TGTGCCTGTATCCAAGCGGGGGAGCAGTACTTC.

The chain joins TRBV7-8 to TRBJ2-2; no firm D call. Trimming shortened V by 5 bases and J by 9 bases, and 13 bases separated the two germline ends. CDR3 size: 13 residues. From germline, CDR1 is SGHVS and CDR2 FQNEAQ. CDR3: CASSPQGSWELFF. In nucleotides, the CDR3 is TGTGCCAGCAGCCCACAAGGTAGCTGGGAGCTGTTTTTT.

The DNA of the CDR3 is TGTGCCAGCAGCAAAGGGGGGCTCGGGACAGTGACTGAAGCTTTCTTT. Residues: CASSKGGLGTVTEAFF. The chain has TRBV21-1 and TRBJ1-1; the listed D gene, TRBD1, was not tested against the DNA. TRBV21-1 is flagged as a pseudogene. This CDR3 spans 16 amino acids.

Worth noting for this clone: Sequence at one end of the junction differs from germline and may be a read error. CDR3 residues: CASSLALSRQVF. DNA for the CDR3: TGTGCCAGCAGCTTGGCGCTCAGTCGGCAGGTTTTT. The V call is TRBV5-4, the J call TRBJ2-2; D unclear. The CDR3 runs to 12 residues. The germline CDR1 and CDR2 sequences are SGHNT and YYREEE (reference sequence).

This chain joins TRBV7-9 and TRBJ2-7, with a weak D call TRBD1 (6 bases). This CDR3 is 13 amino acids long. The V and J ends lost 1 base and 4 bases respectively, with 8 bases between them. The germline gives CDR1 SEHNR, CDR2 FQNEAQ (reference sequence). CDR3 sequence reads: CASSLGQVYEQYF. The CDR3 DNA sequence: TGTGCCAGCAGCTTAGGACAGGTTTACGAGCAGTACTTC.

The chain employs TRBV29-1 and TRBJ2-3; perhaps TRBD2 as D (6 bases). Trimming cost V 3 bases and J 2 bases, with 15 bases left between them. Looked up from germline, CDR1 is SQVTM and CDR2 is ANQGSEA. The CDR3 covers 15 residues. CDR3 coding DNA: TGCAGCGTTGATGGTAGTAGCGGTAACACAGATACGCAGTATTTT. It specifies CSVDGSSGNTDTQYF.

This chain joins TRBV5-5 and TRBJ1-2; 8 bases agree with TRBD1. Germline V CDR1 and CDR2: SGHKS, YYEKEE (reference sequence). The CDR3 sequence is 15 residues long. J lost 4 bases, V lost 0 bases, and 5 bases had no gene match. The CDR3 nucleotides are TGTGCCAGCAGCTTGGCACCAGGGGGCGTCTATGGCTACACCTTC. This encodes CASSLAPGGVYGYTF.

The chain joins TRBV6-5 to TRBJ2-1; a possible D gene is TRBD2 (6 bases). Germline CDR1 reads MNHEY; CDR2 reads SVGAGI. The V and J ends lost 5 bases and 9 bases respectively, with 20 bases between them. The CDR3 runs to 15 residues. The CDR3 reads CASSPRDSITAEQFF. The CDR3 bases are TGTGCCAGCAGTCCACGGGACTCGATAACCGCTGAGCAGTTCTTC.

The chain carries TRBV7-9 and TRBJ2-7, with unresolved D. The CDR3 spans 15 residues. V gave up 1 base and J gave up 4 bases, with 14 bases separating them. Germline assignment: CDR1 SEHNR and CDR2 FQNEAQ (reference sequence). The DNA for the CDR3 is TGTGCCAGCAGCTTAGATCCTACGCCGATATACGAGCAGTACTTC. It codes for CASSLDPTPIYEQYF.

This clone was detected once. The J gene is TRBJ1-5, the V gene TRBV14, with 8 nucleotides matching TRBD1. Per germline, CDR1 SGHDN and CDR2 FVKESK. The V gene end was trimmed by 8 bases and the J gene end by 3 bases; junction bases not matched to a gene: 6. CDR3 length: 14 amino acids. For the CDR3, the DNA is TGTGCCAGCGGACAGGGTGGGAACAATCAGCCCCAGCATTTT. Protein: CASGQGGNNQPQHF.